This TCR beta chain was identified during a study of T cells in Graves' hyperthyroidism and ophthalmopathy. Per germline, CDR1 SGHAT and CDR2 FQNNGV. Trimming took off 6 bases at V and 7 bases at J, with 16 bases between the two ends. There are 14 residues in the CDR3. The CDR3 regions of TCR beta were amplified from RNA transcripts. HTBI primers drove first-round RT-PCR of the TCR CDR3. TCRdb reprocessed the multiplex PCR reads with MiXCR, giving one entry per CDR3 protein. Found here are some 92,000 distinct CDR3 sequences, approximately 39% of them singletons; the top ten hold 10%. Sequencing was done on a sample of peripheral blood or thyroid tissue (not recorded which). The source is a woman under 40 with Graves' hyperthyroidism. This chain joins TRBV11-2 and TRBJ1-5; weak D call: TRBD1 (6 bases). The DNA of the CDR3 is TGTGCCAGCAGTCAGTCAGGGGCACCCCAGCCCCAGCATTTT. It codes for CASSQSGAPQPQHF.